This T cell receptor (beta chain) was obtained from a study of CD8+ T cells in alopecia areata. General study points: The link between baseline CD8+ expansion and response remains uncertain with one nonresponder. Affected scalp, especially in alopecia totalis/universalis, had a higher clonality than normal scalp did. Expanded CD8+ clones among the top 100, and scalp clonality, were significantly decreased by tofacitinib.

Documented treatment: oral pan-JAK inhibitor, 5-10 mg twice daily. Lesional scalp punch biopsies and peripheral blood were collected from alopecia areata patients. As for this clone: Its specificity is unknown.

Between the trimmed V and J ends, which lost 6 bases and 4 bases, there was a span of 15 bases. Germline V CDR1 and CDR2: MNHEY, SMNVEV (reference sequence). CDR3 length equals 14 residues. Reverse transcribed after extraction, RNA yielded cDNA as the sequencing template. This table comes from immunoSEQ multiplex PCR, and its TCRdb copy is limited to in-frame clones, with some not included. The table includes 65,000 to 75,000 clones, about 30% detected once. The chain carries TRBV27 and TRBJ1-2; D call uncertain. This specimen consisted of CD8+ T cells sorted from blood, obtained at week 4, from a patient treated with tofacitinib. This receptor was identified in a human donor with alopecia areata. The CDR3 region has the DNA TGTGCCAGCAGCCCTTCGGGCGCGGGCTATGGCTACACCTTC. Its protein product is CASSPSGAGYGYTF.